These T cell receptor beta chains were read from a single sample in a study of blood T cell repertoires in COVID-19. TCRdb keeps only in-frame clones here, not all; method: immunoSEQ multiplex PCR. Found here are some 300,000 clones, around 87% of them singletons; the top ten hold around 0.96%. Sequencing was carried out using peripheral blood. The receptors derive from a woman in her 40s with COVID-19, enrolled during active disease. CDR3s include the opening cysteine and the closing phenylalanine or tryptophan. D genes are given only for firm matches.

cdr3_nt: TGTGCCAGCAGTTTAGCCGGGACAGGGGGTGGTGACACCTTC; cdr3_aa: CASSLAGTGGGDTF; j_call: TRBJ1-2; d_call: TRBD1; v_call: TRBV28
cdr3_nt: TGTGCCAGCAGTTTCAGGGTAGACACTGAAGCTTTCTTT; cdr3_aa: CASSFRVDTEAFF; j_call: TRBJ1-1; d_call: -; v_call: TRBV27
cdr3_nt: TGTGCCAGCTCACCGCTTGGGACAGAAGTTAGCTCTGGAAACACCATATATTTT; cdr3_aa: CASSPLGTEVSSGNTIYF; j_call: TRBJ1-3; d_call: TRBD1; v_call: TRBV18
cdr3_nt: TGTGCCAGCAGCTTAAGGGGTGCCCCCAATGAGCAGTTCTTC; cdr3_aa: CASSLRGAPNEQFF; j_call: TRBJ2-1; d_call: -; v_call: TRBV7-2
cdr3_nt: TGTGCCAGCGCAATTGGGGCGCAGGGAATCACAGATACGCAGTATTTT; cdr3_aa: CASAIGAQGITDTQYF; j_call: TRBJ2-3; d_call: -; v_call: TRBV19
cdr3_nt: TGTGCCAGCAGCGCGGGCTTCTCTGGAAACACCATATATTTT; cdr3_aa: CASSAGFSGNTIYF; j_call: TRBJ1-3; d_call: -; v_call: TRBV5-6
cdr3_nt: TGTGCCAGCAGTCGTCTGATCGACAGGGTTGTCGACTATGGCTACACCTTC; cdr3_aa: CASSRLIDRVVDYGYTF; j_call: TRBJ1-2; d_call: TRBD1; v_call: TRBV6-6
cdr3_nt: TGTGCAAGTAGGGGGAGGGGAGGCCCCGGGGAGCTGTTTTTT; cdr3_aa: CASRGRGGPGELFF; j_call: TRBJ2-2; d_call: -; v_call: TRBV19
cdr3_nt: TGTGCCAGCAGCACCCAGTACCACTCCTACGAGCAGTACTTC; cdr3_aa: CASSTQYHSYEQYF; j_call: TRBJ2-7; d_call: -; v_call: TRBV7-2
cdr3_nt: TGTGCCAGCAGTTTGCGGGGGATCGGGGCAACTAATGAAAAACTGTTTTTT; cdr3_aa: CASSLRGIGATNEKLFF; j_call: TRBJ1-4; d_call: -; v_call: TRBV6-2/TRBV6-3